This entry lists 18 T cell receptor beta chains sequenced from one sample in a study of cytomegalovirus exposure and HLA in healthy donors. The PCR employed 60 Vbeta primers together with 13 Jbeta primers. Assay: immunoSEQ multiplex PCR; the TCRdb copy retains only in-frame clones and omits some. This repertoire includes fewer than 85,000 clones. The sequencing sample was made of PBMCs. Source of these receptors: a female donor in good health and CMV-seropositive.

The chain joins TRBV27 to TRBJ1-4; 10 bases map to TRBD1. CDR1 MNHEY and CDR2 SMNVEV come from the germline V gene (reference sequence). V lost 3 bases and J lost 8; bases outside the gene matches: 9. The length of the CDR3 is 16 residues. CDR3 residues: CASSFDRTGGPEKLFF. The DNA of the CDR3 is TGTGCCAGCAGTTTCGACCGGACAGGGGGACCAGAAAAACTGTTTTTT.

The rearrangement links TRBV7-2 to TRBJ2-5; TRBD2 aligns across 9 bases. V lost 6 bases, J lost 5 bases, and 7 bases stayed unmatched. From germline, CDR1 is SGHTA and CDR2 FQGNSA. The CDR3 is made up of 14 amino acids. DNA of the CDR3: TGTGCCAGCAGTCGCGGCGGGAGGGGGGAGACCCAGTACTTC. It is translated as CASSRGGRGETQYF.

The CDR3, as DNA: TGTGCCAGCTCACCTGCGGACAGAGGTGCCGCTGAAGCTTTCTTT. This sequence encodes CASSPADRGAAEAFF. The chain has TRBV18 and TRBJ1-1; maybe TRBD1 (6 bases). Trimming stripped 3 bases from V and 6 bases from J, with 17 bases between. Germline V CDR1 and CDR2: KGHSH, LQKENI. The CDR3 has 15 residues.

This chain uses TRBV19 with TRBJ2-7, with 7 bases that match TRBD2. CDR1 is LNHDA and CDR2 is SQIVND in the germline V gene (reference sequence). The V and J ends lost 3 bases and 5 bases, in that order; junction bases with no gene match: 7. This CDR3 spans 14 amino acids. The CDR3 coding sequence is TGTGCCAGTAGTATCTTTGCGGGAGCTGACGAGCAGTACTTC. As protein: CASSIFAGADEQYF.

CDR3 protein: CASSPTGDSYNEQFF. CDR3 nucleotide sequence: TGTGCCAGTAGCCCGACAGGCGACTCCTACAATGAGCAGTTCTTC. This chain joins TRBV19 and TRBJ2-1, with D maybe TRBD1 (6 bases). Germline CDR1 and CDR2: LNHDA and SQIVND (reference sequence). V was shortened by 6 bases and J by 0 bases, with 12 bases between the two germline ends. The CDR3 spans 15 residues.

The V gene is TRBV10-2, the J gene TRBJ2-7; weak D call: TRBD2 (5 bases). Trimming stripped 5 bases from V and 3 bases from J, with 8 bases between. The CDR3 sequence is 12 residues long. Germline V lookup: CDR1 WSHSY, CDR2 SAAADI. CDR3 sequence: CASSLAFYEQYF. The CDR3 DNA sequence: TGCGCCAGCAGTCTAGCTTTCTACGAGCAGTACTTC.

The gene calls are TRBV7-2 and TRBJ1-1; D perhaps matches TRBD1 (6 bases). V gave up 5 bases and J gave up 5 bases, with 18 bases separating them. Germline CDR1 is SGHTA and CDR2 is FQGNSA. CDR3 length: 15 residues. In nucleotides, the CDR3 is TGTGCCAGCAGCCCCCAGGACAGTTTCAGGACTGAAGCTTTCTTT. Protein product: CASSPQDSFRTEAFF.

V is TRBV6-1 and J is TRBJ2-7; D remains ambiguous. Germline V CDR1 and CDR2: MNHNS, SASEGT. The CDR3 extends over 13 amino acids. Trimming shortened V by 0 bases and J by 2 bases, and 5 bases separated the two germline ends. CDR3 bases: TGTGCCAGCAGTGAAGCTATCGCCTACGAGCAGTACTTC. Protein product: CASSEAIAYEQYF.

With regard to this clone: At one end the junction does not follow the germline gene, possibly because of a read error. This CDR3 is CATSRELGLAGRETQYF. In DNA, the CDR3 is TGTGCCACCAGCCGAGAACTTGGACTAGCGGGGAGAGAGACCCAGTACTTC. The V gene is TRBV15, the J gene TRBJ2-5, with 12 nucleotides matching TRBD2. The germline CDR1 and CDR2 sequences are LNHNV and YYDKDF (reference sequence). The CDR3 sequence is 17 residues long.

As DNA, the CDR3 is TGTGCCAGCGGAAATAGGCTAGCCAGCAATGAGCAGTTCTTC. It encodes CASGNRLASNEQFF. The chain couples TRBV6-5 to TRBJ2-1; a weak D match, TRBD2 (5 bases). Germline lookup yields CDR1 MNHEY and CDR2 SVGAGI. Trimming cost V 8 bases and J 6 bases, with 17 bases left between them. The CDR3 is 14 amino acids.

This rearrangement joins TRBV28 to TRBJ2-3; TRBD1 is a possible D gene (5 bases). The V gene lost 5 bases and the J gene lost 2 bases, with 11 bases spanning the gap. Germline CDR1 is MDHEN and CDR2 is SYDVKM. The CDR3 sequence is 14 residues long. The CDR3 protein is CASSGAAFTDTQYF. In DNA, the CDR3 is TGTGCCAGCAGTGGGGCAGCCTTCACAGATACGCAGTATTTT.

CDR3 sequence reads: CASTSRGGQRSYNSPLHF. In DNA form, the CDR3 reads TGTGCCAGTACGAGCCGAGGGGGACAGAGATCCTATAATTCACCCCTCCACTTT. The chain carries TRBV13 and TRBJ1-6; 7 bases agree with TRBD1. The CDR3 sequence is 18 residues long. The junction had 15 bases not matched to a gene; V was cut back by 9 bases and J by 1 base. Looked up from germline, CDR1 is PRHDT and CDR2 is FYEKMQ (reference sequence).

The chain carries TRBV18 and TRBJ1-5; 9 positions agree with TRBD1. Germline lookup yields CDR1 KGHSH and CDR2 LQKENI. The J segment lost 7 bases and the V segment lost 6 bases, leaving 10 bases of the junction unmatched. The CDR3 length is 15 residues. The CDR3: CASSHSGTGMQPQHF. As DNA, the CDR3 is TGTGCCAGCTCTCATTCTGGGACAGGGATGCAGCCCCAGCATTTT.

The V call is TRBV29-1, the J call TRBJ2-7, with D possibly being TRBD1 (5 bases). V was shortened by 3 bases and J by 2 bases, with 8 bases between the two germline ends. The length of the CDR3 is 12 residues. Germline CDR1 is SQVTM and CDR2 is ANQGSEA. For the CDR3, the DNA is TGCAGCGTTGAGGACACGGCCTACGAGCAGTACTTC. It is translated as CSVEDTAYEQYF.

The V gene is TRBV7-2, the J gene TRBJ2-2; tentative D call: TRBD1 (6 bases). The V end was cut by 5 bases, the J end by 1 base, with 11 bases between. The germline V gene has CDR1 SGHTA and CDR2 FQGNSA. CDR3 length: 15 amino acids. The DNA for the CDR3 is TGTGCCAGCAGCATCAGACAGGAGAACACCGGGGAGCTGTTTTTT. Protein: CASSIRQENTGELFF.

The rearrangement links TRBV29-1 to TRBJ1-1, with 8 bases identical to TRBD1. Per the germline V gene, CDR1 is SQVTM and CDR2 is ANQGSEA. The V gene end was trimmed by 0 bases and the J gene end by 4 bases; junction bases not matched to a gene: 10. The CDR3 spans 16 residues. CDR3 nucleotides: TGCAGCGTTGAAGATCGGTGGCAGGGGGCGGTCACTGAAGCTTTCTTT. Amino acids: CSVEDRWQGAVTEAFF.

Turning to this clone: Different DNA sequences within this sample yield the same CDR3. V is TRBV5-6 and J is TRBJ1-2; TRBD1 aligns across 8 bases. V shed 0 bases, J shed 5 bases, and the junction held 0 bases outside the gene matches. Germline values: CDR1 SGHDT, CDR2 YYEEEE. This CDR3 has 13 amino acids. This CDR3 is CASSLDRGYGYTF. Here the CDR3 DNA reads TGTGCCAGCAGCTTGGACAGGGGGTATGGCTACACCTTC. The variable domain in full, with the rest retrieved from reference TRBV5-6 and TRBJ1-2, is DAGVTQSPTHLIKTRGQQVTLRCSPKSGHDTVSWYQQALGQGPQFIFQYYEEEERQRGNFPDRFSGHQFPNYSSELNVNALLLGDSALYLCASSLDRGYGYTFGSGTRLTVV.

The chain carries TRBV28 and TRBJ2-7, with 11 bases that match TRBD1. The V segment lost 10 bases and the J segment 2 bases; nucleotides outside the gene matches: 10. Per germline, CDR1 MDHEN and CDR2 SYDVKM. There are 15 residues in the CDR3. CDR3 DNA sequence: TGTGCCACCAGGACAGGGGGCATCTTGGCCTACGAGCAGTACTTC. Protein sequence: CATRTGGILAYEQYF. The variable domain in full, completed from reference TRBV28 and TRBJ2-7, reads DVKVTQSSRYLVKRTGEKVFLECVQDMDHENMFWYRQDPGLGLRLIYFSYDVKMKEKGDIPEGYSVSREKKERFSLILESASTNQTSMYLCATRTGGILAYEQYFGPGTRLTVT.